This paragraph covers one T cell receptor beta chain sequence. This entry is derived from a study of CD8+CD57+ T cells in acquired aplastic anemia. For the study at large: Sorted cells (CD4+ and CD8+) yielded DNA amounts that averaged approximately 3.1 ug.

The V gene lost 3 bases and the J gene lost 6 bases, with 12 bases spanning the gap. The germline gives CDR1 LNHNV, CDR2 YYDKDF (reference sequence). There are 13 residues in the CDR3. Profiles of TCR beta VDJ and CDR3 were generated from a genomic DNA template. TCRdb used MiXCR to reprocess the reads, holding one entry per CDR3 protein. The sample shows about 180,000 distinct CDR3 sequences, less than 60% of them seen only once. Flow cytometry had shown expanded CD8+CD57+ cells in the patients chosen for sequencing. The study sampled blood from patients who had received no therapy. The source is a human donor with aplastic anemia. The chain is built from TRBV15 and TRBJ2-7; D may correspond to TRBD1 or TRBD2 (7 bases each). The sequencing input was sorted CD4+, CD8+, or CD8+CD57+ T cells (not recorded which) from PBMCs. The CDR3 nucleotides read TGTGCCACCAGCAGCAGGGGGGGTAGCGAGCAGTACTTC. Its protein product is CATSSRGGSEQYF.